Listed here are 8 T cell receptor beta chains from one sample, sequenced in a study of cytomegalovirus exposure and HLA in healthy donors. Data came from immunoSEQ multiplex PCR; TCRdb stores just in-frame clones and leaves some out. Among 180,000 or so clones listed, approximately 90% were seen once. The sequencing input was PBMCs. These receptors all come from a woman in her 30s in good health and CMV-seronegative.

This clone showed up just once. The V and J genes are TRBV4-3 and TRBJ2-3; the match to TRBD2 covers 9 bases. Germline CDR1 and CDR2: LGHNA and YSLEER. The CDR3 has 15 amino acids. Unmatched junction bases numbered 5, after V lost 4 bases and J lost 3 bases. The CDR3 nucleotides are TGCGCCAGCAGCCGAGAGACTAGCGGAACAGATACGCAGTATTTT. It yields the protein CASSRETSGTDTQYF.

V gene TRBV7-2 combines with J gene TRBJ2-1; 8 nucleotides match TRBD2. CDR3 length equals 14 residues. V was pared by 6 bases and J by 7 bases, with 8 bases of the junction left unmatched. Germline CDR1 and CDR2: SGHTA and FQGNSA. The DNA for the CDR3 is TGTGCCAGCAGGGGACTAGGACGGTGGAATGAGCAGTTCTTC. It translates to CASRGLGRWNEQFF. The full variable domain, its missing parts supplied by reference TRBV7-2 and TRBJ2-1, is GAGVSQSPSNKVTEKGKDVELRCDPISGHTALYWYRQSLGQGLEFLIYFQGNSAPDKSGLPSDRFSAERTGGSVSTLTIQRTQQEDSAVYLCASRGLGRWNEQFFGPGTRLTVL.

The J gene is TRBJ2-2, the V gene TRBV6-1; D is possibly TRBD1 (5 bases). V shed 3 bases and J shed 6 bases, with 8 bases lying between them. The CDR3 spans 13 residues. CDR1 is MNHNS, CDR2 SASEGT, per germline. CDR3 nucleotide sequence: TGTGCCAGCAGTGAGCAGGGATCCGGGGAGCTGTTTTTT. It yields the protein CASSEQGSGELFF.

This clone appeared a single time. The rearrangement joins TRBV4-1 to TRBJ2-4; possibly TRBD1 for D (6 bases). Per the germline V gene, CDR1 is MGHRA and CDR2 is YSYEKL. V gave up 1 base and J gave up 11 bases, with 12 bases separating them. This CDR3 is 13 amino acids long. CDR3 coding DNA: TGCGCCAGCAGCCAAGCTTACAGGACAGTTCAGTACTTC. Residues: CASSQAYRTVQYF.

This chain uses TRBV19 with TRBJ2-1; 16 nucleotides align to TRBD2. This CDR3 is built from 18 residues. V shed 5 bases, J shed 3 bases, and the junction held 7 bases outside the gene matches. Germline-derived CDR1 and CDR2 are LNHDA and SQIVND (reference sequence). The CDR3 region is CASSPGTSGGAIYNEQFF. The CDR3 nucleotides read TGTGCCAGTAGTCCCGGGACTAGCGGGGGGGCTATCTACAATGAGCAGTTCTTC.

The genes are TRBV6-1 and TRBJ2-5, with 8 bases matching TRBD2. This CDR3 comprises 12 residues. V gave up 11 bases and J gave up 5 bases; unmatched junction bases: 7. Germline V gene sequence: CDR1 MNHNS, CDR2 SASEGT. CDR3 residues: CAPGGAGETQYF. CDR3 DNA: TGTGCCCCCGGGGGGGCGGGTGAGACCCAGTACTTC.

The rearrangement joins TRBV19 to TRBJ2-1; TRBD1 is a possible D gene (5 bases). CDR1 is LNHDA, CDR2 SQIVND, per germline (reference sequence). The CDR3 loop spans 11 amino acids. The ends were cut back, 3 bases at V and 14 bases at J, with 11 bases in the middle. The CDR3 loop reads CASSIGAVKFF. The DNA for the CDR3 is TGTGCCAGTAGTATTGGGGCGGTGAAGTTCTTC.

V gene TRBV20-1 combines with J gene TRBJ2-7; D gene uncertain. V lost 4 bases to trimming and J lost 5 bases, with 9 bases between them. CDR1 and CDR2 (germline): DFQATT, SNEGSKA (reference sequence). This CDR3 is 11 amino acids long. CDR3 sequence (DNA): TGCAGTGCTAACTCAGACAACGAGCAGTACTTC. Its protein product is CSANSDNEQYF.